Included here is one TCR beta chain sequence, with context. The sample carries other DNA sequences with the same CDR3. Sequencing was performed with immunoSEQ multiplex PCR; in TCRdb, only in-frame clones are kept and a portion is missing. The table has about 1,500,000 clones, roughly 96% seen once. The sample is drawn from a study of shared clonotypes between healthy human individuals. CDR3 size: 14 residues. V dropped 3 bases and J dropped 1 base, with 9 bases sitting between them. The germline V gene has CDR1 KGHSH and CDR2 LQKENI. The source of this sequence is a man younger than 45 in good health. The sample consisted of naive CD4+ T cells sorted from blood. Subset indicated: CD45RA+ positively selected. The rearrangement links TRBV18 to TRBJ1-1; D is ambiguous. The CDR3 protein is CASSPWQTNTEAFF. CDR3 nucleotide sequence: TGTGCCAGCTCACCTTGGCAGACGAACACTGAAGCTTTCTTT.